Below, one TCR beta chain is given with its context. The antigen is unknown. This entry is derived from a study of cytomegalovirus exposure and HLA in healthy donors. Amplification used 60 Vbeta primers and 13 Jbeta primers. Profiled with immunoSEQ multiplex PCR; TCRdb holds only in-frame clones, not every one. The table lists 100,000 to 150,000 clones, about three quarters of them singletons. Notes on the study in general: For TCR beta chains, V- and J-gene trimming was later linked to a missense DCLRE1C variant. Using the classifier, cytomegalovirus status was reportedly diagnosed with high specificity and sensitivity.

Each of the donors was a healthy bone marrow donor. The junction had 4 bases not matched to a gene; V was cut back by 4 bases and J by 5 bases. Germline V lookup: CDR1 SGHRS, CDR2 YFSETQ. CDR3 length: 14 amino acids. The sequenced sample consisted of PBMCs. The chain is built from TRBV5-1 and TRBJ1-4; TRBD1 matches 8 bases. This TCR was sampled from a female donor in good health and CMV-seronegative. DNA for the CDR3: TGCGCCAGCAGCCGGACAGGGAACAATGAAAAACTGTTTTTT. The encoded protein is CASSRTGNNEKLFF.